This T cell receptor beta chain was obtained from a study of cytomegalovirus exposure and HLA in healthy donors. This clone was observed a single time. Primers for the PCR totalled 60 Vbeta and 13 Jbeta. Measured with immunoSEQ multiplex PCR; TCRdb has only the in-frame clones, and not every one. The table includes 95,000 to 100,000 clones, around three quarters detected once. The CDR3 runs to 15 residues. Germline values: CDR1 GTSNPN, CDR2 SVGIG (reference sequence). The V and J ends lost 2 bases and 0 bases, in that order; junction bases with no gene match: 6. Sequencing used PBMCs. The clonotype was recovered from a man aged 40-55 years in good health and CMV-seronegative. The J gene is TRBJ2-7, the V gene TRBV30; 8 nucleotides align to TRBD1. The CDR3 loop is CAWSSGGLSSYEQYF. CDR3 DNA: TGTGCCTGGAGTTCAGGGGGCCTTAGCTCCTACGAGCAGTACTTC.